Shown below are 24 T cell receptor beta chains from a single sample sequenced in a study of blood T cell repertoires in COVID-19. Profiling relied on immunoSEQ multiplex PCR, and the TCRdb table lists in-frame clones only, not all of them. Here the sample spans roughly 270,000 clones, 85% being singletons. Sample: PBMCs or T cells enriched from blood (not recorded which). These receptors all stem from a woman aged 45 to 65 who had recovered from COVID-19.

The J gene is TRBJ2-3, the V gene TRBV21-1; no check of the table's D call, TRBD2, against the DNA was made. TRBV21-1 is shown as a pseudogene. The CDR3 consists of 15 residues. For the CDR3, the DNA is TGTGCCAGCATCCCGACTAGCGGGGTCGCAGATACGCAGTATTTT. It encodes CASIPTSGVADTQYF.

This sequence joins TRBV6-5 and TRBJ2-2, with D unclear. Germline CDR1 is MNHEY and CDR2 is SVGAGI. Trimming took off 2 bases at V and 0 bases at J, with 7 bases between the two ends. The CDR3 is made up of 15 amino acids. CDR3 sequence (DNA): TGTGCCAGCAGTTACAGACTTTCGAACACCGGGGAGCTGTTTTTT. This encodes CASSYRLSNTGELFF.

V gene TRBV28 combines with J gene TRBJ1-1; 10 bases align to TRBD1. After removal of 1 base from V and 3 bases from J, the junction contained 14 bases not matched to a gene. CDR1 is MDHEN and CDR2 is SYDVKM in the germline V gene. CDR3 length: 19 residues. This chain's CDR3 is CASSLFGKGQGKRDTEAFF. The CDR3 region has the DNA TGTGCCAGCAGTTTATTTGGCAAGGGACAGGGGAAACGGGACACTGAAGCTTTCTTT.

The chain recombines TRBV6-1 with TRBJ1-2; 8 bases agree with TRBD1. Trimming at V came to 3 bases and at J to 10 bases, leaving 16 bases not matched to a gene. The CDR3 consists of 16 residues. Germline CDR1 reads MNHNS; CDR2 reads SASEGT. In DNA, the CDR3 is TGTGCCAGCAGTGACTACTTGGTCGGACAGGGCGGTTTCTACACCTTC. Translation gives CASSDYLVGQGGFYTF.

The rearrangement uses TRBV29-1 and TRBJ2-1, with 9 positions matching TRBD2. Germline CDR1 and CDR2: SQVTM and ANQGSEA. The CDR3 loop spans 15 amino acids. V gave up 6 bases and J gave up 9 bases; unmatched junction bases: 15. The CDR3 bases are TGCAGCGTGGGCCTTTTTAGCGGGAGTCAGGGTGAGCAGTTCTTC. Amino acids: CSVGLFSGSQGEQFF.

The CDR3 region is CATSTIDSQETQYF. DNA of the CDR3: TGTGCCACCAGCACCATCGACAGCCAAGAGACCCAGTACTTC. This chain joins TRBV15 and TRBJ2-5; perhaps TRBD1 as D (5 bases). This CDR3 is 14 amino acids long. Germline loops: CDR1 LNHNV, CDR2 YYDKDF (reference sequence). The ends were cut back, 4 bases at V and 1 base at J, with 10 bases in the middle.

The chain employs TRBV12-5 and TRBJ1-1; D unclear. The length of the CDR3 is 12 residues. The germline V gene has CDR1 LGHNT and CDR2 FRNRAP. V gave up 1 base and J gave up 5 bases, with 5 bases separating them. The CDR3 nucleotides read TGTGCTAGTGGTTTGGGACAAACTGAAGCTTTCTTT. As protein: CASGLGQTEAFF.

The CDR3 sequence is CASSGDRLGNQPQHF. CDR3 bases: TGTGCCAGTAGTGGGGACAGGTTGGGCAATCAGCCCCAGCATTTT. The gene calls are TRBV19 and TRBJ1-5; TRBD1 agrees at 8 bases. V shed 5 bases and J 2 bases; nucleotides not matched to a gene: 5. CDR3 length: 15 amino acids. CDR1 and CDR2 (germline): LNHDA, SQIVND (reference sequence). Variable domain in full (rest from reference TRBV19 and TRBJ1-5): DGGITQSPKYLFRKEGQNVTLSCEQNLNHDAMYWYRQDPGQGLRLIYYSQIVNDFQKGDIAEGYSVSREKKESFPLTVTSAQKNPTAFYLCASSGDRLGNQPQHFGDGTRLSIL.

The chain couples TRBV19 to TRBJ2-2; D is uncertain. The CDR3 length is 14 residues. V dropped 7 bases and J dropped 2 bases, with 11 bases sitting between them. Looked up from germline, CDR1 is LNHDA and CDR2 is SQIVND (reference sequence). The CDR3 loop reads CASIEQLNTGELFF. CDR3 sequence (DNA): TGTGCCAGTATTGAACAGCTAAACACCGGGGAGCTGTTTTTT.

This rearrangement joins TRBV7-2 to TRBJ2-7; 10 nucleotides agree with TRBD2. Germline CDR1 and CDR2: SGHTA and FQGNSA. The V and J ends lost 5 bases and 3 bases, in that order; junction bases with no gene match: 4. This CDR3 is 14 amino acids long. The DNA of the CDR3 is TGTGCCAGCAGCCCAGCGGGAGGGAACTACGAGCAGTACTTC. It translates to CASSPAGGNYEQYF.

The chain carries TRBV5-4 and TRBJ2-6, with D unresolved. Germline assignment: CDR1 SGHNT and CDR2 YYREEE (reference sequence). The CDR3 consists of 16 residues. V lost 4 bases and J lost 0, with 11 bases in between. CDR3 nucleotides: TGTGCCAGCAGCCCTCTGGTCAGCTCTGGGGCCAACGTCCTGACTTTC. Encoded protein: CASSPLVSSGANVLTF.

This clone was detected once. This chain uses TRBV7-9 with TRBJ1-4; 12 nucleotides match TRBD1. The V and J ends lost 1 base and 12 bases, in that order; junction bases with no gene match: 12. Germline V lookup: CDR1 SEHNR, CDR2 FQNEAQ (reference sequence). The CDR3 totals 17 residues. The CDR3 coding sequence is TGTGCCAGCAGCTTAGGTCCTCCGGGACAGGGGGCTCTGGAACTGTTTTTT. Translation gives CASSLGPPGQGALELFF.

The V gene is TRBV4-1, the J gene TRBJ1-1; 8 bases are a match to TRBD1. The germline gives CDR1 MGHRA, CDR2 YSYEKL. V was clipped by 5 bases and J by 5 bases; unmatched bases: 10. CDR3 size: 15 residues. The CDR3 reads CASSKDRVARTEAFF. The CDR3 region has the DNA TGCGCCAGCAGCAAGGACAGGGTCGCACGGACTGAAGCTTTCTTT.

J is TRBJ2-7 and V is TRBV4-1; 12 bases are shared with TRBD2. The junction had 6 bases not matched to a gene; V was cut back by 0 bases and J by 3 bases. In germline, CDR1 is MGHRA, CDR2 YSYEKL. CDR3 length: 17 amino acids. Here the CDR3 reads CASSQDSTSGRLYEQYF. CDR3 nucleotide sequence: TGCGCCAGCAGCCAAGACTCTACTAGCGGGAGGCTCTACGAGCAGTACTTC.

The V and J genes are TRBV19 and TRBJ2-5; the D is unclear. CDR1 is LNHDA, CDR2 SQIVND, per germline (reference sequence). The CDR3 covers 12 residues. V gave up 0 bases and J gave up 7 bases, with 6 bases separating them. The CDR3: CASSIDSSTQYF. For the CDR3, the DNA is TGTGCCAGTAGTATAGATTCTTCGACCCAGTACTTC.

This rearrangement joins TRBV27 to TRBJ1-2; D call uncertain. Germline V gene data show CDR1 as MNHEY and CDR2 as SMNVEV (reference sequence). Trimming removed 4 bases from V and 4 bases from J, with 10 bases in between. There are 13 residues in the CDR3. CDR3 protein: CASSSDGGYGYTF. The CDR3 region has the DNA TGTGCCAGCAGTTCCGACGGCGGCTATGGCTACACCTTC.

V and J are TRBV14 and TRBJ2-3; 12 nucleotides match TRBD2. The CDR3 has 15 amino acids. Germline V CDR1 and CDR2: SGHDN, FVKESK. Trimming removed 4 bases from V and 5 bases from J; junction bases left unmatched: 4. CDR3 in amino acids: CASSPRLAGVDTQYF. The CDR3 DNA follows: TGTGCCAGCAGCCCGAGACTAGCGGGGGTAGATACGCAGTATTTT. The full variable domain, completed using reference TRBV14 and TRBJ2-3, is EAGVTQFPSHSVIEKGQTVTLRCDPISGHDNLYWYRRVMGKEIKFLLHFVKESKQDESGMPNNRFLAERTGGTYSTLKVQPAELEDSGVYFCASSPRLAGVDTQYFGPGTRLTVL.

In regard to this clone: This sample also contains other DNA sequences that code for the same CDR3. V and J are TRBV7-2 and TRBJ2-7; 7 bases agree with TRBD1. J lost 2 bases, V lost 2 bases, and 0 bases had no gene match. CDR1 is SGHTA, CDR2 FQGNSA, per germline. The CDR3 extends over 13 amino acids. CDR3 loop: CASSLTGAYEQYF. The CDR3 region has the DNA TGTGCCAGCAGCTTAACAGGGGCCTACGAGCAGTACTTC.

The chain couples TRBV7-9 to TRBJ2-3; D ambiguous. The CDR3 covers 14 residues. The V and J ends lost 1 base and 4 bases respectively, with 9 bases between them. In germline, CDR1 is SEHNR, CDR2 FQNEAQ (reference sequence). The CDR3 nucleotides read TGTGCCAGCAGCTTAGGAGGTACTGCAGATACGCAGTATTTT. Protein: CASSLGGTADTQYF.

The chain combines TRBV28 with TRBJ1-1, with D hard to call. The CDR3 runs 13 residues. Deletions cut 6 bases from V and 1 base from J, with 9 bases between. Germline CDR1 reads MDHEN; CDR2 reads SYDVKM. The CDR3 spells CASRETANTEAFF. The CDR3 region has the DNA TGTGCCAGCAGAGAAACAGCGAACACTGAAGCTTTCTTT.

This clone was detected only once. The chain has TRBV27 and TRBJ2-5; no clear D. The length of the CDR3 is 13 residues. From germline, CDR1 is MNHEY and CDR2 SMNVEV (reference sequence). V lost 3 bases to trimming and J lost 5 bases, with 10 bases between them. This CDR3 reads CASSFSLRETQYF. The CDR3 nucleotides read TGTGCCAGCAGTTTTAGTCTGAGGGAGACCCAGTACTTC.

The chain has TRBV19 and TRBJ1-1; 9 bases are a match to TRBD1. The CDR3 totals 14 residues. Per germline, CDR1 LNHDA and CDR2 SQIVND (reference sequence). The V and J ends lost 7 bases and 3 bases, in that order; junction bases with no gene match: 6. CDR3 protein: CASKGTGYDTEAFF. The CDR3 nucleotides are TGTGCCAGTAAAGGGACAGGGTACGACACTGAAGCTTTCTTT.

The chain uses TRBV7-9 and TRBJ1-1, with a possible D match to TRBD1 (6 bases). CDR3 length: 14 residues. The ends were cut back, 5 bases at V and 6 bases at J, with 16 bases in the middle. The V gene's germline CDR1 is SEHNR and CDR2 FQNEAQ (reference sequence). CDR3 in amino acids: CASSVDRTVAEAFF. CDR3 coding DNA: TGTGCCAGCAGCGTAGATCGGACAGTCGCTGAAGCTTTCTTT.

As regards this clone: The sample contains more than one DNA sequence encoding this CDR3. The gene calls are TRBV12-3 or TRBV12-4 and TRBJ1-5; possibly TRBD1 for D (5 bases). The CDR3 has 13 residues. The V end lost 4 bases, the J end lost 5 bases, and 9 bases lay between the germline ends. Here the CDR3 DNA reads TGTGCCAGCAGTTGGGGAGGGGATCAGCCCCAGCATTTT. It is translated as CASSWGGDQPQHF.